Following are 2 T cell receptor beta chains from one sample sequenced in a study of blood T cell repertoires in COVID-19. Libraries were prepared by immunoSEQ multiplex PCR; TCRdb keeps only in-frame clonotypes and omits some of them. Among about 230,000 clones listed, under 90% were seen once. The sequenced sample consisted of peripheral blood. These TCRs come from a middle-aged man with COVID-19, enrolled during active disease.

This chain connects TRBV15 to TRBJ1-2, with D unclear. V gave up 0 bases and J gave up 5 bases, with 10 bases separating them. The CDR3 spans 14 residues. Looked up from germline, CDR1 is LNHNV and CDR2 is YYDKDF (reference sequence). The CDR3 spells CATSRDLLTYGYTF. As DNA, the CDR3 is TGTGCCACCAGCAGAGACCTCCTAACGTATGGCTACACCTTC.

The genes are TRBV3-1 (or the pseudogene TRBV3-2) and TRBJ1-2; 9 bases fit TRBD1. V gave up 3 bases and J gave up 8 bases; unmatched junction bases: 13. Germline V CDR1 and CDR2: LGHDT, YNNKEL (reference sequence). There are 16 residues in the CDR3. This CDR3 reads CASSQTPRGQGSGYTF. The CDR3 coding sequence is TGTGCCAGCAGCCAGACCCCCCGGGGACAGGGAAGCGGCTACACCTTC.